The entry below gives a single TCR beta chain sequence along with its context. This entry is derived from a study of blood T cell repertoires in COVID-19. Trimming removed 4 bases at V and 3 bases at J, with 16 bases between. CDR1 and CDR2 from the germline V gene are KGHSH and LQKENI. The CDR3 runs to 15 residues. Generated by immunoSEQ multiplex PCR, the TCRdb table keeps only in-frame clones and is missing some. This repertoire shows some 200,000 clones, about 88% found once; its top ten account for 7%. The receptor comes from a woman aged 80 or over in a cohort sampled during active or convalescent COVID-19. The chain is built from TRBV18 and TRBJ2-7, with a possible D match to TRBD1 (7 bases). Sequencing was carried out using peripheral blood. For the CDR3, the DNA is TGTGCCAGCTCACAGACAGGGTGGGGACTCTACGAGCAGTACTTC. This codes for CASSQTGWGLYEQYF. Drawing the rest from reference TRBV18 and TRBJ2-7, the complete variable domain is NAGVMQNPRHLVRRRGQEARLRCSPMKGHSHVYWYRQLPEEGLKFMVYLQKENIIDESGMPKERFSAEFPKEGPSILRIQQVVRGDSAAYFCASSQTGWGLYEQYFGPGTRLTVT.